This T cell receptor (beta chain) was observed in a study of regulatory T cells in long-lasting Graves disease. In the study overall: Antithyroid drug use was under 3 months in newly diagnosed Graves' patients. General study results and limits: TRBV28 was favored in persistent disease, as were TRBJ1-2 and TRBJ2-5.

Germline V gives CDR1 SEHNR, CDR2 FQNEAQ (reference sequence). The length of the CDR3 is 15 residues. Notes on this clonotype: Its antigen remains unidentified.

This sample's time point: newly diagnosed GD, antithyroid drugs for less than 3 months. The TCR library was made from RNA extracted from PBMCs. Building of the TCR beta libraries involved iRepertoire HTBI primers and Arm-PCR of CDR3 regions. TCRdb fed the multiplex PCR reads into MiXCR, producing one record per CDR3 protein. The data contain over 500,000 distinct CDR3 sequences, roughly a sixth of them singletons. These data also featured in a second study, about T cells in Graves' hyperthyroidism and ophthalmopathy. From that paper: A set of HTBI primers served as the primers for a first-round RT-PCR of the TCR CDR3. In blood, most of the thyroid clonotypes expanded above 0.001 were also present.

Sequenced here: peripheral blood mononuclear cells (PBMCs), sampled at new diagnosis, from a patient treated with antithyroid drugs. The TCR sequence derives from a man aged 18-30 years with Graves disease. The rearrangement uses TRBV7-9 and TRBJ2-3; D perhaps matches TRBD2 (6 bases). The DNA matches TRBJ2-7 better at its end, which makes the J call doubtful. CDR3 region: CASSFELADTYEQYF. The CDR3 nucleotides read TGTGCCAGCAGCTTCGAACTAGCAGACACCTACGAGCAGTACTTC.